The source of this T cell receptor (beta chain) is a study of T cell clonality in common variable immunodeficiency. Overall study results and limits: Fewer deletions and N-nucleotide insertions were reportedly seen in common variable immunodeficiency TCR beta sequences.

Patients and controls were mostly of Caucasian heritage. V was cut by 2 bases and J by 2 bases, with 10 bases left in between. Germline CDR1 reads MNHNS; CDR2 reads SASEGT. There are 14 residues in the CDR3. To note about this clone: Its specificity is unknown. The read gets to within 3 residues of the CDR3 end, and the germline J gene fills in the rest.

The table came from immunoSEQ multiplex PCR; TCRdb's copy has only in-frame clones and leaves some out. The specimen gives some 19,000 clones without singletons; the ten biggest hold about 25%. The sequenced sample was peripheral blood mononuclear cells. The clonotype comes from a human donor with common variable immunodeficiency. This chain links TRBV6-1 with TRBJ2-7, with D hard to call. The CDR3 bases that were read are TGTGCCAGCAGTGAAATTAGCAGACCCTACGAG. Its protein is CASSEISRPYE. The whole CDR3 region reads CASSEISRPYEQYF.